Listed here are 14 T cell receptor beta chains from one sample, sequenced in a study of breast tumors, draining lymph nodes, adjacent tissues. The lymph nodes were axillary draining lymph nodes from breast cancer patients. TCRdb processed the multiplex PCR reads anew with MiXCR; each CDR3 protein has one entry. The sample yields 75,000 to 100,000 distinct CDR3 sequences, roughly 19% seen once. Sequencing input: axillary lymph node tissue. Receptors were obtained from a female donor with breast cancer. Some clones in this sample may be carry-over from other donors' samples.

This clonotype was observed at least ten times. This sequence joins TRBV7-8 and TRBJ1-6; D gene unclear. This CDR3 comprises 18 residues. Trimming left V 6 bases short and J 0 bases short, with 18 bases between. The germline CDR1 and CDR2 sequences are SGHVS and FQNEAQ. The CDR3 region is CASSSSPGGSSYNSPLHF. DNA of the CDR3: TGTGCCAGCAGTTCGAGCCCGGGAGGCAGCTCCTATAATTCACCCCTCCACTTT.

The table lists this clonotype with many counts. This chain joins TRBV19 and TRBJ2-3, with D unclear. The V end lost 1 base, the J end lost 5 bases, and 1 base lay between the germline ends. The CDR3 is 11 amino acids. Germline V CDR1 and CDR2: LNHDA, SQIVND (reference sequence). DNA of the CDR3: TGTGCCAGTAGTATAGGAGATACGCAGTATTTT. This encodes CASSIGDTQYF.

This clonotype has ten or more counts. The chain joins TRBV5-1 to TRBJ2-7, with 12 bases lining up with TRBD1. The V segment lost 0 bases and the J segment 6 bases; nucleotides outside the gene matches: 4. CDR1 and CDR2 (germline): SGHRS, YFSETQ. This CDR3 is 15 amino acids long. CDR3 sequence (DNA): TGCGCCAGCAGCTTGGGGGGACAGGGGGCGGGCGAGCAGTACTTC. Translated: CASSLGGQGAGEQYF.

In this sample, this clonotype turned up many times. The V and J genes are TRBV25-1 and TRBJ2-3; the D is unclear. The germline CDR1 and CDR2 sequences are MGHDK and SYGVNS. V dropped 4 bases and J dropped 0 bases, with 11 bases sitting between them. The CDR3 is 15 amino acids. The CDR3 sequence is CASSGEVTSTDTQYF. For the CDR3, the DNA is TGTGCCAGCAGTGGAGAGGTTACTAGCACAGATACGCAGTATTTT. Supplemented by reference TRBV25-1 and TRBJ2-3, the full variable domain reads EADIYQTPRYLVIGTGKKITLECSQTMGHDKMYWYQQDPGMELHLIHYSYGVNSTEKGDLSSESTVSRIRTEHFPLTLESARPSHTSQYLCASSGEVTSTDTQYFGPGTRLTVL.

At least ten counts were recorded for this clonotype. The CDR3 sequence: CASSSGEKLFF. DNA of the CDR3: TGTGCCAGCAGTTCGGGTGAAAAACTGTTTTTT. The chain employs TRBV12-3 or TRBV12-4 and TRBJ1-4; no clear D gene. The CDR3 loop spans 11 amino acids. Between the trimmed V and J ends, which lost 4 bases and 7 bases, there was a span of 4 bases.

The sample holds many counts of this clonotype. CDR3 residues: CASSPITRVGTYEQYF. The CDR3 DNA follows: TGTGCCAGCAGCCCTATAACTAGGGTGGGCACCTACGAGCAGTACTTC. The chain employs TRBV5-6 and TRBJ2-7; possibly TRBD2 for D (5 bases). Germline V gives CDR1 SGHDT, CDR2 YYEEEE. V gave up 4 bases and J gave up 2 bases, with 19 bases separating them. The CDR3 covers 16 residues.

This clonotype is medium-sized (0.01 to 0.1%). The V gene is TRBV29-1, the J gene TRBJ2-7; 9 nucleotides align to TRBD2. After removal of 7 bases from V and 6 bases from J, the junction contained 10 bases not matched to a gene. The CDR3 has 13 residues. From germline, CDR1 is SQVTM and CDR2 ANQGSEA. The CDR3 DNA reads as TGCAGCGGACTTGGGCTAGCGGGGAGCGAGCAGTACTTC. It is translated as CSGLGLAGSEQYF.

This clonotype came up many times. The rearrangement links TRBV7-2 to TRBJ2-1; D not certain. Germline V gene data show CDR1 as SGHTA and CDR2 as FQGNSA. Trimming shortened V by 5 bases and J by 1 base, and 12 bases separated the two germline ends. This CDR3 has 15 residues. CDR3 protein: CASSRVSGSYNEQFF. The DNA for the CDR3 is TGTGCCAGCAGCCGGGTGTCGGGTTCCTACAATGAGCAGTTCTTC.

This clonotype was counted ten times or more. The rearrangement links TRBV11-2 to TRBJ1-6; the D gene is possibly TRBD1 (6 bases). V was cut by 3 bases and J by 10 bases, with 22 bases left in between. The germline gives CDR1 SGHAT, CDR2 FQNNGV. This CDR3 is 17 amino acids long. For the CDR3, the DNA is TGTGCCAGCAGCTTCGGGGGGGGCCCGCACACGGGGTCACCCCTCCACTTT. It encodes CASSFGGGPHTGSPLHF.

This chain connects TRBV19 to TRBJ2-6, with D possibly being TRBD1 (6 bases). V was pared by 6 bases and J by 4 bases, with 19 bases between. The germline gives CDR1 LNHDA, CDR2 SQIVND (reference sequence). CDR3 length equals 17 residues. CDR3 residues: CASSRGPRGSGANVLTF. For the CDR3, the DNA is TGTGCCAGTAGCCGGGGACCCAGGGGATCCGGGGCCAACGTCCTGACTTTC. The full variable domain, in which reference TRBV19 and TRBJ2-6 provide the parts outside the CDR3, is DGGITQSPKYLFRKEGQNVTLSCEQNLNHDAMYWYRQDPGQGLRLIYYSQIVNDFQKGDIAEGYSVSREKKESFPLTVTSAQKNPTAFYLCASSRGPRGSGANVLTFGAGSRLTVL.

In this sample, this clonotype turned up many times. The chain is built from TRBV4-1 and TRBJ1-6; D is ambiguous. V gave up 0 bases and J gave up 8 bases, with 8 bases separating them. The CDR3 extends over 14 amino acids. The V gene's germline CDR1 is MGHRA and CDR2 YSYEKL. The CDR3 is CASSQEQSYSPLHF. The CDR3 DNA is TGCGCCAGCAGCCAAGAACAGAGTTATTCACCCCTCCACTTT.

This clonotype was counted at least ten times. This sequence joins TRBV20-1 and TRBJ2-1, with D possibly TRBD2 on 6 matching bases. The CDR3 totals 15 residues. Trimming took off 5 bases at V and 0 bases at J, with 14 bases between the two ends. The germline V gene encodes CDR1 DFQATT and CDR2 SNEGSKA (reference sequence). The CDR3 reads CSARGLLSSYNEQFF. The CDR3 region has the DNA TGCAGTGCTCGCGGACTATTAAGCTCCTACAATGAGCAGTTCTTC.

J is TRBJ2-7 and V is TRBV20-1; D unclear. This CDR3 comprises 11 residues. Trimming cost V 8 bases and J 2 bases, with 10 bases left between them. Per germline, CDR1 DFQATT and CDR2 SNEGSKA (reference sequence). The CDR3 sequence is CSTGRPYEQYF. CDR3 DNA sequence: TGCAGTACCGGACGGCCCTACGAGCAGTACTTC.

This clonotype was seen ten or more times. The chain links TRBV7-9 to TRBJ2-5; 11 bases fit TRBD1. Trimming removed 5 bases from V and 0 bases from J; junction bases left unmatched: 5. Germline loops: CDR1 SEHNR, CDR2 FQNEAQ (reference sequence). The CDR3 loop spans 16 amino acids. CDR3: CASSRGTGGYQETQYF. DNA for the CDR3: TGTGCCAGCAGCAGGGGGACAGGGGGGTACCAAGAGACCCAGTACTTC.